A selection of T cell receptor beta chains follows, all from one sample in a study of shared clonotypes between healthy human individuals. Profiled with immunoSEQ multiplex PCR; TCRdb holds only in-frame clones, not every one. The sample gives almost 750,000 clones, roughly 72% of which show up once; under 2% is in the top ten. The sequenced sample was memory CD4+ T cells sorted from blood. All receptors derive from a woman in her twenties or thirties in good health. The CDR3 runs from the conserved cysteine through the conserved F or W. The D gene is left open where the match is weak. Clone size is not always given. Where it is, it says once, few, many or a class for expanded clones.

V gene	clone size	J gene	CDR3 length	D gene	CDR3 DNA	CDR3 protein
TRBV5-1	.	TRBJ2-5	17	.	TGCGCCAGCAGCGCAGGCTGGGCCAAAGGTGGCCAAGAGACCCAGTACTTC	CASSAGWAKGGQETQYF
TRBV28	.	TRBJ1-2	16	TRBD1	TGTGCCAGCAGTTTGGTTGGGACAGGGGCTAACTATGGCTACACCTTC	CASSLVGTGANYGYTF
TRBV28	.	TRBJ2-7	15	TRBD2	TGTGCCAGCAGTTTAAACACTCGGGAGGGATACGAGCAGTACTTC	CASSLNTREGYEQYF
TRBV27	.	TRBJ1-1	14	.	TGTGCCAGCAGCCCAGGGGTTGATAACTCTGAAGCTTTCTTT	CASSPGVDNSEAFF
TRBV6-1	.	TRBJ1-3	17	TRBD1	TGTGCCAGCAGTGAAGCGACGGGACAGCACTACGAAAACACCATATATTTT	CASSEATGQHYENTIYF
TRBV30	many	TRBJ2-7	15	TRBD2	TGTGCCTGGATCCCTGGGACTAGCGGGACCAACGAGCAGTACTTC	CAWIPGTSGTNEQYF
TRBV10-3	few	TRBJ2-3	14	.	TGTGCCATCAGTGTTGGCGGGGGCACAGATACGCAGTATTTT	CAISVGGGTDTQYF
TRBV18	few	TRBJ1-1	17	TRBD1	TGTGCCAGCTCGCCCAGAAGACAGGGGGCCCTACACACTGAAGCTTTCTTT	CASSPRRQGALHTEAFF
TRBV19	few	TRBJ1-5	13	.	TGTGCCAGTAGTACCCGACGGAATCAGCCCCAGCATTTT	CASSTRRNQPQHF
TRBV11-3	.	TRBJ2-3	15	.	TGTGCCAGCAGCTTAGGGGTGGAGATTGGAGATACGCAGTATTTT	CASSLGVEIGDTQYF
TRBV28	.	TRBJ2-5	14	TRBD1	TGTGCCAGCAGTTCACCTGGACAGGGGGAGACCCAGTACTTC	CASSSPGQGETQYF
TRBV5-4	.	TRBJ2-1	13	.	TGTGCCAGCAGCCCTGGGACTTTCAATGAGCAGTTCTTC	CASSPGTFNEQFF
TRBV7-6	.	TRBJ2-7	16	TRBD1	TGTGCCAGCAGCCCCCCCGCTAGGGGGCGAACCTACGAGCAGTACTTC	CASSPPARGRTYEQYF
TRBV18	.	TRBJ2-2	15	.	TGTGCCAGCTCTCCCAGGACTGGGGGCACCGGGGAGCTGTTTTTT	CASSPRTGGTGELFF
TRBV5-1	.	TRBJ1-1	12	.	TGCGCCAGCAGCTTTCAGGGGCGCGAAGCTTTCTTT	CASSFQGREAFF
TRBV4-1	.	TRBJ1-1	18	.	TGCGCCAGCAGCCAACCAGCCTGGCAGGGAAGAATGAACACTGAAGCTTTCTTT	CASSQPAWQGRMNTEAFF
TRBV5-1	.	TRBJ2-1	14	TRBD2	TGCGCCAGCACCAGGGACTACATCTACAATGAGCAGTTCTTC	CASTRDYIYNEQFF
TRBV25-1	many	TRBJ1-5	14	.	TGTGCCAGCAGTGGTTCAGGGCCCAATCAGCCCCAGCATTTT	CASSGSGPNQPQHF
TRBV29-1	.	TRBJ2-1	18	.	TGCAGCGCTCCAACCGCCCGGTCCGCAAAATTCTCCTACAATGAGCAGTTCTTC	CSAPTARSAKFSYNEQFF
TRBV25-1	once	TRBJ2-3	14	.	TGTGCCAGCAGTGGTATGGGGATCAAAGATACGCAGTATTTT	CASSGMGIKDTQYF
TRBV19	.	TRBJ2-1	14	.	TGTGCCACCAACCAGGGTAGCTCCTACAATGAGCAGTTCTTC	CATNQGSSYNEQFF
TRBV30	.	TRBJ1-2	14	.	TGTGCCTGGAGGCCCGGGGACGGTAACTATGGCTACACCTTC	CAWRPGDGNYGYTF
TRBV7-9	.	TRBJ2-1	15	.	TGTGCCAGCAGCCCCCGAAATCTCCGCTACAATGAGCAGTTCTTC	CASSPRNLRYNEQFF
TRBV25-1	.	TRBJ2-3	18	.	TGTGCCAGCAGTGAGCTGCCCCCAAGCGGCGACAACACAGATACGCAGTATTTT	CASSELPPSGDNTDTQYF
TRBV25-1	.	TRBJ2-1	13	TRBD2	TGTGCCAGCAGTCTAGCGGGACAGAAACTGCAGTTCTTC	CASSLAGQKLQFF
TRBV18	.	TRBJ2-6	15	.	TGTGCCAGCTCACAATCAGGTTCTGGGGCCAACGTCCTGACTTTC	CASSQSGSGANVLTF
TRBV27	.	TRBJ2-1	16	TRBD1	TGTGCCAGCAGAGATAGCCACAGGGGAAACTACAATGAGCAGTTCTTC	CASRDSHRGNYNEQFF
TRBV19	once	TRBJ1-4	15	TRBD1	TGTGCCAGTAGTTCCTGGACAGGGAAAGACGAAAAACTGTTTTTT	CASSSWTGKDEKLFF
TRBV29-1	.	TRBJ2-2	11	.	TGCAGCGTTGGGTGGGCCGGGGAGCTGTTTTTT	CSVGWAGELFF
TRBV9	few	TRBJ1-2	15	.	TGTGCCAGCAGCGTAGACCCAGGGACCAACTATGGCTACACCTTC	CASSVDPGTNYGYTF
TRBV5-4	.	TRBJ1-5	15	.	TGTGCCAGCAGCTTGCTCAGGGGAAGCAATCAGCCCCAGCATTTT	CASSLLRGSNQPQHF
TRBV7-8	.	TRBJ2-1	15	.	TGTGCCAGCAGCTACGACGGGACGGCCTACAATGAGCAGTTCTTC	CASSYDGTAYNEQFF
TRBV4-1	.	TRBJ2-4	13	.	TGCGCCAGCAGCCAAGATTGGGAGAGCATTCAGTACTTC	CASSQDWESIQYF
TRBV19	.	TRBJ2-6	17	TRBD2	TGTGCCAGTAGGAGGGCTAGCGGGACCTCTGGGGCCAACGTCCTGACTTTC	CASRRASGTSGANVLTF
TRBV18	few	TRBJ2-7	16	.	TGTGCCAGCTCACCCACAATAATGGGAGGGGGCTACGAGCAGTACTTC	CASSPTIMGGGYEQYF
TRBV5-1	once	TRBJ2-1	15	.	TGCGCCAGCAGCTCGGACTTCCCCGCATACAATGAGCAGTTCTTC	CASSSDFPAYNEQFF
TRBV18	.	TRBJ1-4	14	.	TGTGCCAGCTCACCCCAGGGGAATAATGAAAAACTGTTTTTT	CASSPQGNNEKLFF
TRBV6-1	many	TRBJ1-2	13	.	TGTGCCAGCAGGAGAGGAGCTAACTATGGCTACACCTTC	CASRRGANYGYTF